This TCR beta chain was captured in a study of glioma-infiltrating T cells. Study findings and constraints: Only very few CDR3 sequences appeared in both tissue and blood. Gliomas, especially low-grade, showed above-expected tissue-blood divergence; non-neoplastic patients showed below.

Using RNA template, CDR3s of TCR alpha and beta were amplified with iRepertoire arm-PCR. One-step reverse transcription and amplification started from about 100-400 ng of tissue mRNA or PBMC total RNA. TCRdb analysed the multiplex PCR reads with MiXCR anew, one entry per CDR3 protein. The repertoire holds roughly 100,000 distinct CDR3 sequences, with about 30% as singletons. The ends were cut back, 4 bases at V and 4 bases at J, with 13 bases in the middle. The CDR3 totals 14 residues. Germline V gene lookup returns CDR1 SGHTA and CDR2 FQGNSA. This clonotype was counted many times. Its antigen is unidentified.

The clonotype was recovered from a human donor with low-grade glioma or glioblastoma, undergoing nonglioma brain surgery, or in good health (not recorded which). The sequencing sample was made of glioma tissue, nonneoplastic brain tissue, or PBMCs (not recorded which). The chain is built from TRBV7-2 and TRBJ1-2, with D perhaps matching TRBD1 (6 bases). The CDR3 coding sequence is TGTGCCAGCAGCTCCAGAGAGGGGGGCTATGGCTACACCTTC. Amino acid sequence: CASSSREGGYGYTF.